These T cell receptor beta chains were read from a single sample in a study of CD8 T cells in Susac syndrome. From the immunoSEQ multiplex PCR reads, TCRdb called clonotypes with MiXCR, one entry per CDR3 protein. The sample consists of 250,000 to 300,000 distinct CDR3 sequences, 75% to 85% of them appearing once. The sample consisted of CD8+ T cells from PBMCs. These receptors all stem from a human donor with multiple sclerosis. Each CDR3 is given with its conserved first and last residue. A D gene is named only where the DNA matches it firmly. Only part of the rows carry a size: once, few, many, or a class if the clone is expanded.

CDR3: CASRGTGLNYGYTF
DNA: TGCGCCAGCAGGGGGACAGGACTAAACTATGGCTACACCTTC
J: TRBJ1-2
size: once
V: TRBV5-1
D: TRBD1

CDR3: CASSFMTSGASEQFF
DNA: TGTGCCAGCAGCTTTATGACAAGTGGGGCCAGTGAGCAGTTCTTC
J: TRBJ2-1
size: once
V: TRBV11-1
D: NA

CDR3: CASSSLGHPLFF
DNA: TGTGCCAGCAGTTCCCTCGGACATCCTCTGTTCTTC
J: TRBJ2-1
size: NA
V: TRBV27
D: NA

CDR3: CASRPFRTSGLVGEQFF
DNA: TGTGCCAGCAGGCCCTTTAGGACTAGCGGCCTGGTAGGTGAGCAGTTCTTC
J: TRBJ2-1
size: NA
V: TRBV6-2/TRBV6-3
D: TRBD2

CDR3: CASSYSVSGPSSYNEQFF
DNA: TGTGCCAGCAGTTACTCCGTTAGCGGCCCGAGCTCCTACAATGAGCAGTTCTTC
J: TRBJ2-1
size: NA
V: TRBV6-5
D: NA

CDR3: CASTQGISNQPQHF
DNA: TGTGCCAGCACCCAGGGGATTAGCAATCAGCCCCAGCATTTT
J: TRBJ1-5
size: NA
V: TRBV28
D: NA

CDR3: CASSLGLFGTSNQPQHF
DNA: TGTGCCAGCAGCTTAGGGCTGTTTGGGACTAGCAATCAGCCCCAGCATTTT
J: TRBJ1-5
size: NA
V: TRBV7-6
D: NA

CDR3: CASSYLGLAGSDEQFF
DNA: TGTGCCAGCAGTTATCTTGGCCTAGCGGGGTCCGATGAGCAGTTCTTC
J: TRBJ2-1
size: NA
V: TRBV6-2/TRBV6-3
D: TRBD2

CDR3: CASSLGWTEAFF
DNA: TGTGCCAGCAGTTTAGGTTGGACTGAAGCTTTCTTT
J: TRBJ1-1
size: few
V: TRBV12-3/TRBV12-4
D: NA

CDR3: CSASTPGGATDTQYF
DNA: TGCAGTGCTAGTACCCCGGGGGGGGCCACAGATACGCAGTATTTT
J: TRBJ2-3
size: once
V: TRBV20-1
D: TRBD2

CDR3: CASSPRTGFLLWDYGYTF
DNA: TGTGCCAGCAGCCCACGGACAGGGTTTTTATTGTGGGACTATGGCTACACCTTC
J: TRBJ1-2
size: NA
V: TRBV14
D: TRBD1

CDR3: CASSLTGAGELFF
DNA: TGTGCCAGCAGCCTTACAGGGGCCGGGGAGCTGTTTTTT
J: TRBJ2-2
size: NA
V: TRBV5-4
D: TRBD1

CDR3: CASSQVGTSLYEQYF
DNA: TGTGCCAGCAGCCAAGTCGGGACTAGCCTCTACGAGCAGTACTTC
J: TRBJ2-7
size: NA
V: TRBV14
D: TRBD2

CDR3: CAWIHVDIGELFF
DNA: TGTGCCTGGATCCACGTGGATATCGGGGAGCTGTTTTTT
J: TRBJ2-2
size: NA
V: TRBV30
D: NA

CDR3: CASISIRVSGNTIYF
DNA: TGTGCCAGCATCTCTATTCGGGTATCTGGAAACACCATATATTTT
J: TRBJ1-3
size: once
V: TRBV2
D: NA

CDR3: CASSLSLARTSGRFDEQFF
DNA: TGCGCCAGCAGCTTATCGTTGGCCCGGACTAGCGGGAGGTTTGATGAGCAGTTCTTC
J: TRBJ2-1
size: few
V: TRBV5-1
D: TRBD2

CDR3: CASSLGRFQPQHF
DNA: TGTGCCAGCAGCCTCGGACGGTTTCAGCCCCAGCATTTT
J: TRBJ1-5
size: NA
V: TRBV13
D: NA

CDR3: CASSPPAGGSYTF
DNA: TGTGCCAGCAGCCCTCCCGCCGGAGGGAGCTACACCTTC
J: TRBJ1-2
size: NA
V: TRBV7-9
D: NA

CDR3: CASSNPIEQYF
DNA: TGTGCCAGCAGCAACCCAATCGAGCAGTACTTC
J: TRBJ2-7
size: NA
V: TRBV5-6
D: NA

CDR3: CATKSGERDQPQHF
DNA: TGTGCCACCAAATCAGGGGAAAGGGATCAGCCCCAGCATTTT
J: TRBJ1-5
size: NA
V: TRBV21-1
D: NA

CDR3: CASSFDAKNIQYF
DNA: TGTGCCAGCAGCTTCGACGCCAAAAACATTCAGTACTTC
J: TRBJ2-4
size: NA
V: TRBV11-2
D: NA

CDR3: CASSDGGQELGNIQYF
DNA: TGTGCCAGCAGTGACGGGGGACAGGAGTTGGGAAACATTCAGTACTTC
J: TRBJ2-4
size: NA
V: TRBV25-1
D: TRBD1

CDR3: CASSGGGDTEAFF
DNA: TGTGCCAGCAGCGGAGGGGGTGACACTGAAGCTTTCTTT
J: TRBJ1-1
size: NA
V: TRBV7-9
D: NA

CDR3: CASSLSPWGYEQYF
DNA: TGTGCCAGCAGTTTATCACCATGGGGCTACGAGCAGTACTTC
J: TRBJ2-7
size: once
V: TRBV27
D: NA

CDR3: CASSPGEGYGYTF
DNA: TGTGCCAGCAGTCCCGGAGAGGGCTATGGCTACACCTTC
J: TRBJ1-2
size: NA
V: TRBV27
D: NA

CDR3: CASSGLTKNIQYF
DNA: TGTGCCAGCAGCGGTTTAACCAAAAACATTCAGTACTTC
J: TRBJ2-4
size: NA
V: TRBV9
D: NA

CDR3: CASTASGGYWEQFF
DNA: TGCGCCAGCACGGCTAGCGGGGGATACTGGGAGCAGTTCTTC
J: TRBJ2-1
size: once
V: TRBV5-1
D: TRBD2

CDR3: CASSQDSQTSSYEQYF
DNA: TGCGCCAGCAGCCAAGATAGCCAGACCTCTTCCTACGAGCAGTACTTC
J: TRBJ2-7
size: NA
V: TRBV4-3
D: NA

CDR3: CASSPDRGMYGNTIYF
DNA: TGTGCCAGCAGTCCAGACAGGGGGATGTATGGAAACACCATATATTTT
J: TRBJ1-3
size: few
V: TRBV6-1
D: TRBD1

CDR3: CASSFREGTDTQYF
DNA: TGTGCCAGCAGTTTCCGGGAGGGCACAGATACGCAGTATTTT
J: TRBJ2-3
size: NA
V: TRBV27
D: TRBD2

CDR3: CSASGQANTEAFF
DNA: TGCAGTGCTTCGGGACAGGCGAACACTGAAGCTTTCTTT
J: TRBJ1-1
size: NA
V: TRBV20-1
D: TRBD1

CDR3: CASSYGIKVNEQFF
DNA: TGTGCCAGCAGTTACGGGATAAAAGTCAATGAGCAGTTCTTC
J: TRBJ2-1
size: NA
V: TRBV6-5
D: NA

CDR3: CATSDRYFGGRITDTQYF
DNA: TGTGCCACCAGTGATCGGTATTTCGGCGGGAGGATCACAGATACGCAGTATTTT
J: TRBJ2-3
size: NA
V: TRBV24-1
D: TRBD2

CDR3: CASSQAGNPNEQYF
DNA: TGCGCCAGCAGCCAAGCCGGGAATCCTAACGAGCAGTACTTC
J: TRBJ2-7
size: once
V: TRBV4-1
D: NA

CDR3: CASSTVEGGSYEQYF
DNA: TGCGCCAGCAGTACAGTCGAAGGGGGGTCTTACGAGCAGTACTTC
J: TRBJ2-7
size: NA
V: TRBV5-1
D: NA

CDR3: CSARGTGPNEQYF
DNA: TGCAGCGCTAGGGGGACAGGGCCAAACGAGCAGTACTTC
J: TRBJ2-7
size: NA
V: TRBV29-1
D: TRBD1

CDR3: CASSYPTSTGEETQYF
DNA: TGTGCCAGCAGTTACCCTACATCCACAGGGGAAGAGACCCAGTACTTC
J: TRBJ2-5
size: NA
V: TRBV6-5
D: TRBD1